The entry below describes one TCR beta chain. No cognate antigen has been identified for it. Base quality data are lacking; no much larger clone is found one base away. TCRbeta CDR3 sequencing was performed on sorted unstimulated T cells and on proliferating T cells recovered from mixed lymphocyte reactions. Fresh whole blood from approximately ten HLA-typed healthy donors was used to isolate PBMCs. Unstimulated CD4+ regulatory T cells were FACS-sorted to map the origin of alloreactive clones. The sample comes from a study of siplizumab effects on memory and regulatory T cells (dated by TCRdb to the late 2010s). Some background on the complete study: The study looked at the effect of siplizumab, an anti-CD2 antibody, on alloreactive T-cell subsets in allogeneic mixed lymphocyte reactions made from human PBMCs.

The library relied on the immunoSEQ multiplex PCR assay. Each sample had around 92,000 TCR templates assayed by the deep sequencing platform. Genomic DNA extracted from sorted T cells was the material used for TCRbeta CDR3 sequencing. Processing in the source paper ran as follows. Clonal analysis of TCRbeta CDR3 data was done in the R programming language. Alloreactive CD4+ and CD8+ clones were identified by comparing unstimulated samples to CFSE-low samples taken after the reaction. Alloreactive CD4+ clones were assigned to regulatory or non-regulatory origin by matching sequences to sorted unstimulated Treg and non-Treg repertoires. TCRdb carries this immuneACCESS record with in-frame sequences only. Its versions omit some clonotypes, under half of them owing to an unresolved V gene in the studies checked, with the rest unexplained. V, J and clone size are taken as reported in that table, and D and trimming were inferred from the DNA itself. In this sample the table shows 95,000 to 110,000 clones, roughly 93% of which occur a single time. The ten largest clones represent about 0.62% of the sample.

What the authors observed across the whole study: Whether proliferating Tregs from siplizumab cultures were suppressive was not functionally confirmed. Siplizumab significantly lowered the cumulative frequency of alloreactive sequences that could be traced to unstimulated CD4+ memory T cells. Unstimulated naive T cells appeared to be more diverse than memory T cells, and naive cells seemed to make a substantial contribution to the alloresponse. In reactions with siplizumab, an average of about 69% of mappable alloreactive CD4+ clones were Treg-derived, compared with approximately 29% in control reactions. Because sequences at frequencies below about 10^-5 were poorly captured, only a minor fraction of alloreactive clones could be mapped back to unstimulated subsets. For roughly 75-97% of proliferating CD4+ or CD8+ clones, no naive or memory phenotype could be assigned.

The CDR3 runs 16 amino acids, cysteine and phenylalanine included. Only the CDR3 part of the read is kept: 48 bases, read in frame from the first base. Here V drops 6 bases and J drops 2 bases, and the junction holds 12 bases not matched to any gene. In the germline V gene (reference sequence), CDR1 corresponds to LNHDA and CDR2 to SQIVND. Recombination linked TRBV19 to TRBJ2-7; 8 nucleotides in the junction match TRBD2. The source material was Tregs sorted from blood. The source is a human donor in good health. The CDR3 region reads CASSTQGSGSPYEQYF. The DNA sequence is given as TGTGCCAGTAGCACTCAGGGGAGCGGGAGTCCCTACGAGCAGTACTTC.